This T cell receptor (beta chain) was obtained from a study of T cells expressing NK-cell markers. As for the study in general: Investigators obtained TCR beta repertoires from sorted CD3+CD56+NKG2C+, CD3+CD56+NKG2C- and CD3+CD56-NKG2C+ T cells. The study, taken as a whole, reports: Researchers report these clonotypes also headed the CD3+CD56-NKG2C+ fraction in several donors.

TCRdb re-called the 5' RACE reads, yielding one record per CDR3 amino acid sequence without DNA. This table holds approximately 170,000 distinct CDR3 sequences. Turning to this clonotype: Its target is not known.

From germline, CDR1 is MNHEY and CDR2 SMNVEV (reference sequence). The CDR3 runs 15 residues. The chain has TRBV27 and TRBJ2-2; TCRdb names TRBD1, which stays unverified in the absence of DNA. Sequenced input: blood T cells: a sorted CD56 or NKG2C T cell subset, CD4+ or CD8+ T cells, or bulk PBMC T cells (not recorded which). This sequence originates from a man aged 18-75 years in good health. The CDR3 sequence is CASSRYRENTGELFF.